This TCR beta chain stems from a study of T cell repertoires in cytomegalovirus infection. At the level of the study: HLA-C-restricted CMV epitopes, recently identified, and well-studied HLA-B-restricted ones were used by the study. Public TCR beta signatures marked donors with CMV infection and the matching HLA. Study results and caveats: Predominance within the ex vivo response was attributable to HLA-C-restricted CMV-specific TCR beta clonotypes.

A single record per CDR3 protein comes from TCRdb applying MiXCR to the reads. Altogether about 920,000 distinct CDR3 sequences are present, around 32% being singletons, with the ten largest covering around 15%. This clonotype showed up just a few times. Antigen specificity is unknown. The sequencing used cultured CD8+ T cells from PBMCs, collected from culture after CMV antigen stimulation. This sequence was found in a human donor in good health (CMV status not recorded). Some clones in this sample may be carry-over from other donors' samples.

DNA for the CDR3: TGTGCCAGCAGTGAACGGGACTTAGCGACAGATGAGCAGTTCTTC. It translates to CASSERDLATDEQFF. J is TRBJ2-1 and V is TRBV6-1; D is possibly TRBD2 (6 bases). This CDR3 region has 15 residues. The germline CDR1 and CDR2 sequences are MNHNS and SASEGT. Trimming cost V 2 bases and J 8 bases, with 16 bases left between them.